This record covers a single TCR beta chain. These data are taken from a study of OX40 agonist ivuxolimab in advanced cancers. The overall study: Patients received intravenous ivuxolimab every 2 weeks at 0.01 to 10 mg/kg. Under the entry rules, prior anti-PD-1, anti-PD-L1 or anti-CTLA-4 therapy was allowed, and 35% to 40% had some.

This CDR3 has 16 residues. CDR1 is SGHRS and CDR2 is YFSETQ in the germline V gene. V was cut by 4 bases and J by 0 bases, with 11 bases left in between. Repertoires were generated with immunoSEQ multiplex PCR, while TCRdb's copy carries only in-frame clones and drops some. This table holds under 80,000 clones, around 91% found once. No patient had autoimmune disease or received systemic immunosuppression. This material consisted of CD4+ or CD8+ T cells sorted from blood, taken in a trial of the OX40 agonist ivuxolimab. The chain combines TRBV5-1 with TRBJ2-6; tentative D call: TRBD1 (6 bases). The TCR originated in an adult with an advanced solid tumor such as melanoma, head and neck, liver or kidney cancer. The CDR3 here is CASSETGYSGANVLTF. CDR3 sequence (DNA): TGCGCCAGCAGCGAGACAGGCTACTCTGGGGCCAACGTCCTGACTTTC. Drawing the rest from reference TRBV5-1 and TRBJ2-6, the complete variable domain is KAGVTQTPRYLIKTRGQQVTLSCSPISGHRSVSWYQQTPGQGLQFLFEYFSETQRNKGNFPGRFSGRQFSNSRSEMNVSTLELGDSALYLCASSETGYSGANVLTFGAGSRLTVL.